This entry features one T cell receptor beta chain sequence. The antigen it recognizes is unknown. No much larger clone is present one base from it, and per-base qualities are unavailable. TCRbeta CDR3 regions were immunosequenced from genomic DNA with the immunoSEQ Assay. Before high-throughput sequencing, genomic DNA was amplified using bias-controlled multiplex PCR. From the authors' description of their analysis: To quantify the absolute abundance of each unique TCRbeta CDR3 region, the sequences were collapsed and filtered. Clonality, defined as 1 minus Pielou's evenness, was calculated using only productive rearrangements. Clones with significantly greater frequencies in on-treatment versus baseline samples were identified using a previously published method. TCRdb provides this immuneACCESS table in a form limited to in-frame rearrangements. Some clones are lacking; in checked studies, under half of them reflect an unresolved V gene, and why the rest are absent is not known. That table gives V, J and clone size, and the DNA gave D and trimming. This sample lists about 28,000 clones; roughly 91% were detected once. The leading ten clones occupy 12% to 15% of the sample.

The germline V gene (reference sequence) provides CDR1 SGHNT and CDR2 YYREEE. Trimming takes 2 bases from V and 4 bases from J, and the germline ends sit 13 bases apart. From the cysteine through the phenylalanine, the CDR3 covers 14 amino acids. Of all the DNA, just the CDR3 is kept, 42 bases in frame from base 1. These data originate in a study of sequential checkpoint blockade in melanoma (dated by TCRdb to between 2018 and 2021). For context, the study as a whole: In a 1:1 randomization, patients received either first-line nivolumab then ipilimumab (arm A) or ipilimumab then nivolumab (arm B). Both trial sequences were followed by maintenance nivolumab. The investigation overall reported the following: The model for predicting response that combines TCR metrics with mutation burden needs to be validated in larger, independent patient cohorts.

Taken with the paper, the label for treatment or condition translates to: randomized to nivolumab then ipilimumab (arm A) or the reverse (arm B). None of the trial patients had been given prior DNA-damaging chemotherapy. On a FACS Aria II flow cytometer, live CD3+CD8+ cells that were negative for CD19 and CD56 were sorted from thawed PBMCs. Samples were obtained from patients with melanoma enrolled in CheckMate 064, a randomized, open-label phase II trial of sequential checkpoint blockade. Peripheral blood mononuclear cells were collected by leukapheresis, purified using Ficoll-Paque, and frozen in human serum containing approximately 9.8% DMSO. Right after sorting, the blood CD3+CD8+ cells were verified to be >95% pure, and DNA extraction followed.

This TCR was recovered from a human donor with melanoma. The chain is assembled from TRBV5-4 and TRBJ2-7, and the D gene may be TRBD1, 6 bases matching. The sample was CD8+ T cells sorted from blood (inferred from file names), taken from a patient given nivolumab and ipilimumab in sequence. The CDR3 protein is CASSFGTTGYEQYF. The DNA reads TGTGCCAGCAGCTTTGGGACAACGGGGTACGAGCAGTACTTC.